These 2 T cell receptor beta chains share one sample of origin, sequenced in a study of radiotherapy plus CTLA-4 blockade in lung cancer. The assay was immunoSEQ multiplex PCR, and TCRdb's table has in-frame clones only and misses some. Among some 100,000 clones listed, approximately 82% were seen once. The sample here was peripheral blood, taken from a patient treated with radiotherapy plus ipilimumab. Every receptor here comes from a human donor with non-small cell lung cancer that progressed on radiotherapy plus ipilimumab.

In this sample, this clone turned up once. This rearrangement joins TRBV5-1 to TRBJ1-1, with D possibly TRBD1 on 6 matching bases. Trimming took 2 bases from V and 1 from J, leaving 12 bases between them. The CDR3 is 15 residues long. Germline-derived CDR1 and CDR2 are SGHRS and YFSETQ. In nucleotides, the CDR3 is TGCGCCAGCAGCTTAACGGGACAATCGAACACTGAAGCTTTCTTT. This translates into CASSLTGQSNTEAFF.

This chain joins TRBV6-6 and TRBJ2-7; D possibly uses TRBD1 or TRBD2 (5 bases each). Germline-derived CDR1 and CDR2 are MNHNY and SVGAGI (reference sequence). Trimming took off 7 bases at V and 0 bases at J, with 10 bases between the two ends. The CDR3 spans 13 residues. The CDR3 loop reads CASNGGTSYEQYF. CDR3 DNA sequence: TGTGCCAGCAATGGGGGAACCTCCTACGAGCAGTACTTC.